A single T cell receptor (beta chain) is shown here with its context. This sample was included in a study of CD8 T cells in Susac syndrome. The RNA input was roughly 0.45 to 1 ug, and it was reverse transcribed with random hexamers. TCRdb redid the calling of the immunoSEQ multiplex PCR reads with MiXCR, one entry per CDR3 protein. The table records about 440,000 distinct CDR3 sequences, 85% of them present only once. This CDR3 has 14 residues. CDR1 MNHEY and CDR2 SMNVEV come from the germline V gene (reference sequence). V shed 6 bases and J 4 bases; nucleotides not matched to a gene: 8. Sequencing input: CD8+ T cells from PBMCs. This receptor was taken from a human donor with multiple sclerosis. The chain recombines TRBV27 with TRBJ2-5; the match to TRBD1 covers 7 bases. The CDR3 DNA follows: TGTGCCAGCAGCTGGACAGGCGATTTAGAGACCCAGTACTTC. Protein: CASSWTGDLETQYF.